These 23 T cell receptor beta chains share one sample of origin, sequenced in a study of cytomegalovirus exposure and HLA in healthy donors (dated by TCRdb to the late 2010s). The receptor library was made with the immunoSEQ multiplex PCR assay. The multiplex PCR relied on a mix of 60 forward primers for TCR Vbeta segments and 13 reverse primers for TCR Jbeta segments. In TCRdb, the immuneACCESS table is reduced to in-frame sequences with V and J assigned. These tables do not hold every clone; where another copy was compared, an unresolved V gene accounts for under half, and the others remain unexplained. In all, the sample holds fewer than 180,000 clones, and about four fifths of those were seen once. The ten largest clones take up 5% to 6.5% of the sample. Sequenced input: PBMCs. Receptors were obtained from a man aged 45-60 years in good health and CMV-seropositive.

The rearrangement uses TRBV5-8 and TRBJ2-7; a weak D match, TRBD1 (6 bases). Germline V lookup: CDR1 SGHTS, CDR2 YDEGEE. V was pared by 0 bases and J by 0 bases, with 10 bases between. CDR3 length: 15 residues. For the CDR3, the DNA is TGTGCCAGCAGCTTGGGACAGGTCAGCTCCTACGAGCAGTACTTC. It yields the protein CASSLGQVSSYEQYF.

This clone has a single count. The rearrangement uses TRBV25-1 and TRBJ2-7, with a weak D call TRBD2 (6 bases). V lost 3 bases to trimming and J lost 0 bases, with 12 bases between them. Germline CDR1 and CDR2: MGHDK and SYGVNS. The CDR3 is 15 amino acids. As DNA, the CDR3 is TGTGCCAGCAGTGATCCGGGACTGAACTCCTACGAGCAGTACTTC. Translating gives CASSDPGLNSYEQYF.

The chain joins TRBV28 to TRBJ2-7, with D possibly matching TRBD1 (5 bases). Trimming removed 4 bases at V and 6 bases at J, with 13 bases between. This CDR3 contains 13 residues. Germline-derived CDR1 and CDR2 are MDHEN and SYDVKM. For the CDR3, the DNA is TGTGCCAGCAGTTACGTCAGGGCTGGCGAGCAGTACTTC. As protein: CASSYVRAGEQYF.

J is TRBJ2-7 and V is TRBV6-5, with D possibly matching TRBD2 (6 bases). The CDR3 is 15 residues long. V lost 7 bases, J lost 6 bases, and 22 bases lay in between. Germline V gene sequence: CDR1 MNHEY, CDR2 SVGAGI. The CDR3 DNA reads TGTGCCAGCAATGGACCGGGACTCAAGGTGGGCGAGCAGTACTTC. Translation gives CASNGPGLKVGEQYF.

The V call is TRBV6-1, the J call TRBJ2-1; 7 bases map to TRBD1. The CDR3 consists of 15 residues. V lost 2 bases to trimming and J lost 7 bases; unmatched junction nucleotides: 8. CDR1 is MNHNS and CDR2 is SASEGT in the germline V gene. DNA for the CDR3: TGTGCCAGCAGTGAAAAAGGCGACAGGGCGAATGAGCAGTTCTTC. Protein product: CASSEKGDRANEQFF.

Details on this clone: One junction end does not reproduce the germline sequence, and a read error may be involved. The CDR3 is CSSRETGATEAFF. CDR3 DNA: TGTTCCAGCAGGGAGACAGGGGCGACTGAAGCTTTCTTT. The chain recombines TRBV7-9 with TRBJ1-1; 8 positions match TRBD1. CDR3 length: 13 residues. Germline V gene data show CDR1 as SEHNR and CDR2 as FQNEAQ (reference sequence).

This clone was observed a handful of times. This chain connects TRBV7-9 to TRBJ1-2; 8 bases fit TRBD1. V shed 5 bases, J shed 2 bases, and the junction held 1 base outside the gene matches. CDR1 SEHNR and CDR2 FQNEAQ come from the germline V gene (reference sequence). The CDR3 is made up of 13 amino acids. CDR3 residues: CASSRDRNYGYTF. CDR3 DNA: TGTGCCAGCAGCCGGGACAGGAACTATGGCTACACCTTC.

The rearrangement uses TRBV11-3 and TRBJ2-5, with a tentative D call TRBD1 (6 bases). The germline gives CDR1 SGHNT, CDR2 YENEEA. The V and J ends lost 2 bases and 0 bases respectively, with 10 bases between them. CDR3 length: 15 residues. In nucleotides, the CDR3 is TGTGCCAGCAGCTTATTGGACAGTAACCAAGAGACCCAGTACTTC. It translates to CASSLLDSNQETQYF.

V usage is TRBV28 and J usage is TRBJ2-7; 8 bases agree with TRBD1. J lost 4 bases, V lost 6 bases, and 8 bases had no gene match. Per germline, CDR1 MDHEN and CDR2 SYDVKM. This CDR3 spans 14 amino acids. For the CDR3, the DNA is TGTGCCAGCAGCCCGACAGGGGAAGTGTACGAGCAGTACTTC. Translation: CASSPTGEVYEQYF.

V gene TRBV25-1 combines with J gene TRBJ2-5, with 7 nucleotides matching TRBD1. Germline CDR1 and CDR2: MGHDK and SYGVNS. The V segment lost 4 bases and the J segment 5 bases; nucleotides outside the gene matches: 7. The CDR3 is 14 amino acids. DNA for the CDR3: TGTGCCAGCAGTGTAAGACAGGGACCCGAGACCCAGTACTTC. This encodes CASSVRQGPETQYF.

The CDR3 bases are TGTGCCTGGAGTAAAGCCGGAAGGGGATCTGGAAACACCATATATTTT. Its translation: CAWSKAGRGSGNTIYF. This chain links TRBV30 with TRBJ1-3; D may be TRBD1 (5 bases). Looked up from germline, CDR1 is GTSNPN and CDR2 is SVGIG (reference sequence). Between the trimmed V and J ends, which lost 2 bases and 1 base, there was a span of 15 bases. The CDR3 is 16 amino acids.

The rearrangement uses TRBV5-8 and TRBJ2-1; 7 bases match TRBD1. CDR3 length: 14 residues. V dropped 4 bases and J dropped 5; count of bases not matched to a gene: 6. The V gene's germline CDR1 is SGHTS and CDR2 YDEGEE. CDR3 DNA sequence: TGTGCCAGCAGCGGGAGAGGGACAGACAATGAGCAGTTCTTC. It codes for CASSGRGTDNEQFF.

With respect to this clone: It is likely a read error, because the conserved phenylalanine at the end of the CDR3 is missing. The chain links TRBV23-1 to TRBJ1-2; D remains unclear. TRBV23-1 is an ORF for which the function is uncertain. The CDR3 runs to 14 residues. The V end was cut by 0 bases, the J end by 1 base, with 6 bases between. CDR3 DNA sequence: TGCGCCAGCAGTCAATCGTTAGATAACTATGGCTACACCCTC. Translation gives CASSQSLDNYGYTL.

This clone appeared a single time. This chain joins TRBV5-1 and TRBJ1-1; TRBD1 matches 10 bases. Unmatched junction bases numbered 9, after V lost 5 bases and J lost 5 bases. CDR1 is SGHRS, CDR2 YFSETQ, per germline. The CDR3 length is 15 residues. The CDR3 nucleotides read TGCGCCAGCAGACCTACGACAGGGGGCCGGACTGAAGCTTTCTTT. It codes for CASRPTTGGRTEAFF.

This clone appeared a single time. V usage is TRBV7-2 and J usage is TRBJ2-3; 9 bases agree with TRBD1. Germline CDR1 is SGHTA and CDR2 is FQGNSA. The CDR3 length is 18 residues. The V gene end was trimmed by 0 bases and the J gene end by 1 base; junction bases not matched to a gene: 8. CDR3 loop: CASSLAAPGQGGTDTQYF. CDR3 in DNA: TGTGCCAGCAGCTTAGCCGCGCCGGGACAGGGTGGCACAGATACGCAGTATTTT.

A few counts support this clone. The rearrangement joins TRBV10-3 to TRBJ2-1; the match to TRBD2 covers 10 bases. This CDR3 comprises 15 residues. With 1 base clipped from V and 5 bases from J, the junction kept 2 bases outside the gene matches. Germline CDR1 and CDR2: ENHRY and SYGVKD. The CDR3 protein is CAISEWLAGDNEQFF. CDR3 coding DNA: TGTGCCATCAGTGAGTGGCTAGCGGGAGACAATGAGCAGTTCTTC.

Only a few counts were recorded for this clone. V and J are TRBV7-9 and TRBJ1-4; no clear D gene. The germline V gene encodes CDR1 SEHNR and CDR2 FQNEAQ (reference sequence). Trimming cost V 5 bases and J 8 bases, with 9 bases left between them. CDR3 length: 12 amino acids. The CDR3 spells CASSLGGEKLFF. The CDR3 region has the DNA TGTGCCAGCAGCCTGGGCGGGGAAAAACTGTTTTTT. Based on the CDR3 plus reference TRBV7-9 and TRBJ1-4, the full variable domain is DTGVSQNPRHKITKRGQNVTFRCDPISEHNRLYWYRQTLGQGPEFLTYFQNEAQLEKSRLLSDRFSAERPKGSFSTLEIQRTEQGDSAMYLCASSLGGEKLFFGSGTQLSVL.

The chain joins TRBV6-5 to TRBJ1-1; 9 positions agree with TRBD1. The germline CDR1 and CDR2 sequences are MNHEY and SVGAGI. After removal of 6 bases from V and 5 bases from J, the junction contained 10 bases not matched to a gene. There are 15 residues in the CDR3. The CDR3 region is CASSDGDRVDTEAFF. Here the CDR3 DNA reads TGTGCCAGCAGCGACGGGGACAGGGTGGATACTGAAGCTTTCTTT.

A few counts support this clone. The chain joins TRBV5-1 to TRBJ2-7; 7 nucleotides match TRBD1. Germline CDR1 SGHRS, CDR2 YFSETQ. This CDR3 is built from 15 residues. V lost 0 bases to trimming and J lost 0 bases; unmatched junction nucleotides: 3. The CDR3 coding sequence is TGCGCCAGCAGCTTGGGACAGGGCTACTCCTACGAGCAGTACTTC. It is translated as CASSLGQGYSYEQYF.

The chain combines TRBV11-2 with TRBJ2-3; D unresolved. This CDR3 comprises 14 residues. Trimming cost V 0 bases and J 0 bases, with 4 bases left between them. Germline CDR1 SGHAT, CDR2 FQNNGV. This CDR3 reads CASSLDISTDTQYF. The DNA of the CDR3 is TGTGCCAGCAGCTTAGACATTAGCACAGATACGCAGTATTTT.

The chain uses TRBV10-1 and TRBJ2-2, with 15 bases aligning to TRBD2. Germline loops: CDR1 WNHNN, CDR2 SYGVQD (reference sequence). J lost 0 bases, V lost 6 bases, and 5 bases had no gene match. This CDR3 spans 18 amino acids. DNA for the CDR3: TGCGCCAGCAGACAGGGACTAGCGGGAGGACCGAACACCGGGGAGCTGTTTTTT. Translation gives CASRQGLAGGPNTGELFF.

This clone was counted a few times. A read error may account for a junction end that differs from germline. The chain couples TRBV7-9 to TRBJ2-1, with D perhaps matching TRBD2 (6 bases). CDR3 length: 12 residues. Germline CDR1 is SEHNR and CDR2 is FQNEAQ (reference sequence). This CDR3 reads CSSSLGREKQFF. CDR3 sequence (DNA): TGTTCCAGCAGCTTAGGGCGGGAAAAGCAGTTCTTC.

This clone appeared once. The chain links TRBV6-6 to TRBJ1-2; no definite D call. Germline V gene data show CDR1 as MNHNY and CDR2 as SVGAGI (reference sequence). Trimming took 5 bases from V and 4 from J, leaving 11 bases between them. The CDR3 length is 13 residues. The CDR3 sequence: CASSPTGTYGYTF. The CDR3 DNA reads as TGTGCCAGCAGTCCGACGGGAACCTATGGCTACACCTTC.